The source of this T cell receptor beta chain is a study of shared clonotypes between healthy human individuals (dated by TCRdb to about 2020). A note on the overall study: The cohort comprised two women and a few men aged 18 to 49 years. For each donor, CD4 naive and CD4 memory were each given three plates, CD8 naive was given two plates, and CD8 memory was given one plate. The study deeply sequenced blood TCR repertoires of five healthy adults to estimate repertoire size and the extent of clonotype sharing between individuals. Different laboratories and diverse techniques were used to prepare libraries and sequence TCR repertoires, to increase sequencing depth and limit assay-specific biases. Per donor, leukapheresis produced somewhere between about 0.85 and 9.5 billion PBMCs.

General conclusions and limits of the study: Rarefaction of sorted-subset datasets indicated incomplete sequencing despite the large sequencing depth. Pairwise subsampling indicated that sequencing depth was expected to affect the degree of clonotype sharing among donors. Naive subsets generally had larger estimated clonotype richness than memory subsets. Across four donors, about 5.2% of naive CD4, roughly 3.5% of naive CD8, 2.3% of memory CD4, and 0.3% to 0.45% of memory CD8 clonotypes were shared. Higher generation probabilities were observed for clonotypes shared by all four sorted-subset donors than for non-shared clonotypes. Only blood was sampled, and tissue TCR repertoires likely differ from those in blood. Because the study included only a small number of donors, the genetic and exposure-history diversity represented was limited.

TCR CDR3 regions were amplified from genomic DNA by multiplex PCR using the deep immunoSEQ assay. Genomic DNA extracted from each cell subset was distributed evenly over all wells of several immunoSEQ 96-well plates, and each plate served as one replicate. For sorted subsets, about 200 ng genomic DNA, equal to tens of thousands of T cell genomes, was loaded into each replicate PCR. Purified libraries were measured with a Qubit 3.0 fluorometer, size-checked on a Bioanalyzer 2100, and measured again with the KAPA Library Quantification kit. Every immunoSEQ 96-well plate was sequenced on a dedicated single-read 150-cycle Illumina NextSeq 550 flow cell. Under the source paper's analysis protocol: Because the immunoSEQ output included only junctional sequences and no quality scores, the filtering could not be the same as the filtering used for full-length reads. To assign V/J genes and CDR3, sequences were annotated against IMGT germline references using PyIR, a Python wrapper for IgBLAST v1.9. Reads with weak V/J assignments (E-value above 1e-6), missing CDR3, stop codons, out-of-frame junctions, or ambiguous translated residues were removed. A V3J clonotype was defined by an identical inferred V gene, J gene, and CDR3 amino acid sequence. Percentage overlap between repertoires was calculated by dividing the number of shared unique clonotypes by the size of the smaller repertoire. Richness of each repertoire was evaluated using RTK rarefaction, the Chao1 estimator, and Recon v2.1 estimates of unobserved clonotypes. Generation probabilities were computed with OLGA for all TCRbeta clonotypes obtained by the gDNA method from a handful of donors. TCRdb carries this immuneACCESS record with in-frame sequences only. Its versions omit some clonotypes, under half of them owing to an unresolved V gene in the studies checked, with the rest unexplained. The V and J calls and clone size were taken over from that table, and D and trimming were inferred from the DNA. For this sample there are around 2.1 million clones; approximately 94% appear just once. The top ten hold roughly 0.13% of the sample.

V drops 6 bases and J drops 0 bases, leaving 18 bases in between. The CDR3, from cysteine to phenylalanine, totals 18 residues. Only CDR3 DNA is held: 54 bases, read in frame from base 1. The germline V gene gives CDR1 as SGHVS and CDR2 as FQNEAQ. Healthy HIV-negative adults with no recently reported acute infections or vaccinations were included as donors. Only Caucasian adults living in Nashville, Tennessee, USA were represented among the donors. CD4+ T cells were enriched through magnetic negative selection, after which naive cells were positively selected on CD45RA and the remaining negative fraction served as the memory subset. Blood was collected by leukapheresis, and PBMCs were isolated by Ficoll-Histopaque density gradient centrifugation and then cryopreserved in liquid nitrogen vapor phase. Analytical flow cytometry was used to check the purity and quantity of every magnetically sorted T cell population. Each sorted fraction had its genomic DNA isolated and then quantified by UV absorbance on a Nanodrop 2000c.

Regarding this clone: Its recognized antigen is unknown. Base qualities are not recorded, but no much larger clone differs from it by a single base.

The receptor's source is a man between 18 and 35 years old in good health. The sample comprised naive CD4+ T cells sorted from blood. The meaning of the sample's cell subset or site label: CD45RA+ positively selected. The chain was built from TRBV7-8 and TRBJ1-6, with the identity of the D gene unclear. The CDR3 region reads CASSPGVDGSSYNSPLHF. The nucleotides are TGTGCCAGCAGTCCGGGAGTTGACGGAAGCTCCTATAATTCACCCCTCCACTTT.